This T cell receptor beta chain was recorded in a study of blood T cells in healthy people across ages. The germline CDR1 and CDR2 sequences are SGHAT and FQNNGV. With V trimmed by 3 bases and J by 0 bases, 4 bases remained unmatched. The CDR3 spans 16 residues. This clonotype came up a few times. Its specificity is not known. Study-wide points: Significant beta diversity loss was already apparent by age around 36, declining roughly linearly.

The use of a sample-barcoded 5' primer and a J-beta primer mix characterized a second PCR of roughly 6 to 11 cycles. In TCRdb, the 5' RACE reads were re-called with MiXCR into one record per CDR3 protein. The table records roughly 1,100,000 distinct CDR3 sequences, 25% of them present only once. The same sample was also studied in work on T cells of mothers and their children.

The V and J genes are TRBV11-2 and TRBJ2-5; TRBD2 matches at 10 bases. This receptor was obtained from a girl between 2 and 10 years old in good health. Sequenced material: blood. Here the CDR3 DNA reads TGTGCCAGCAGCTTCCTACTAGCGGGGAACCAAGAGACCCAGTACTTC. Its translation is CASSFLLAGNQETQYF.